These 14 T cell receptor beta chains were sequenced from one sample in a study of T cell responses to AZD1222 COVID-19 vaccine. Libraries were prepared by immunoSEQ multiplex PCR; TCRdb keeps only in-frame clonotypes and omits some of them. The table lists fewer than 200,000 clones, 80% to 90% of them singletons, with more than 4% in the top ten. Material: peripheral blood, obtained 28 days after the second dose of the MenACWY control vaccine. The source is an adult who received the MenACWY meningococcal vaccine as a control.

The CDR3 DNA is TGTGCCAGCAGTTCGGGACATGTCGAAGCTTTCTTT. Translated: CASSSGHVEAFF. V and J are TRBV28 and TRBJ1-1; possibly TRBD1 for D (6 bases). Germline assignment: CDR1 MDHEN and CDR2 SYDVKM. This CDR3 contains 12 residues. V was clipped by 4 bases and J by 8 bases, with 11 bases between them.

There are a few counts of this clone. The rearrangement links TRBV5-1 to TRBJ1-5; tentatively, D is TRBD1 (6 bases). Trimming removed 4 bases at V and 3 bases at J, with 11 bases between. The CDR3 extends over 14 amino acids. CDR1 SGHRS and CDR2 YFSETQ come from the germline V gene. In DNA form, the CDR3 reads TGCGCCAGCAGCCCTGGGACACCCAATCAGCCCCAGCATTTT. As protein: CASSPGTPNQPQHF.

This chain links TRBV13 with TRBJ1-2; 9 nucleotides agree with TRBD1. CDR1 PRHDT and CDR2 FYEKMQ come from the germline V gene (reference sequence). Trimming cost V 4 bases and J 8 bases; bases outside gene matches: 5. The CDR3 sequence is 13 residues long. DNA of the CDR3: TGTGCCAGCAGCTCGACAGGGGGTGACGGCTACACCTTC. It is translated as CASSSTGGDGYTF.

This sequence joins TRBV27 and TRBJ2-2; the D is unclear. The CDR3 contains 14 residues. Germline CDR1 reads MNHEY; CDR2 reads SMNVEV (reference sequence). Trimming shortened V by 7 bases and J by 4 bases, and 13 bases separated the two germline ends. CDR3 in DNA: TGTGCCAGCAAAAAGTTTCGTAGCACCGGGGAGCTGTTTTTT. The encoded protein is CASKKFRSTGELFF.

J is TRBJ2-1 and V is TRBV2; 7 nucleotides agree with TRBD2. Trimming at V came to 7 bases and at J to 0 bases, leaving 6 bases not matched to a gene. There are 15 residues in the CDR3. CDR1 and CDR2 (germline): SNHLY, FYNNEI. The CDR3 loop is CASIDSGPSYNEQFF. DNA of the CDR3: TGTGCCAGCATCGATAGCGGGCCCTCCTACAATGAGCAGTTCTTC.

Only a few counts were recorded for this clone. The rearrangement uses TRBV7-2 and TRBJ1-3; maybe TRBD1 (5 bases). With 4 bases removed from V and 0 bases from J, the gap between germline ends came to 13 bases. The CDR3 spans 16 residues. Germline-derived CDR1 and CDR2 are SGHTA and FQGNSA. In DNA form, the CDR3 reads TGTGCCAGCAGCTCGAGACAGCGGATCTCTGGAAACACCATATATTTT. This codes for CASSSRQRISGNTIYF.

Of note for this clone: One end of the junction does not line up with germline, which may come from a read error. Written as DNA, the CDR3 is TGCGCCAGCAGCCATTATGAACAGGGTTCCTCCGAGCAGTACTTC. Its translation is CASSHYEQGSSEQYF. The J gene is TRBJ2-7, the V gene TRBV4-3; D perhaps matches TRBD1 (6 bases). From germline, CDR1 is LGHNA and CDR2 YSLEER. CDR3 length equals 15 residues.

The rearrangement uses TRBV7-2 and TRBJ1-1, with 7 bases that match TRBD1. The CDR3 loop spans 15 amino acids. Germline lookup yields CDR1 SGHTA and CDR2 FQGNSA. With 5 bases clipped from V and 4 bases from J, the junction kept 10 bases outside the gene matches. CDR3 sequence: CASSISSQGSTEAFF. CDR3 DNA: TGTGCCAGCAGCATAAGCTCACAGGGGAGCACTGAAGCTTTCTTT.

V usage is TRBV5-5 and J usage is TRBJ1-3; D is perhaps TRBD1 (6 bases). The CDR3 extends over 16 amino acids. Germline V gives CDR1 SGHKS, CDR2 YYEKEE (reference sequence). The V end was cut by 3 bases, the J end by 4 bases, with 17 bases between. The CDR3 region is CASSSRGALGGNTIYF. In nucleotides, the CDR3 is TGTGCCAGCAGCTCAAGGGGGGCCTTGGGCGGAAACACCATATATTTT.

The rearrangement uses TRBV5-1 and TRBJ1-4; a weak D match, TRBD1 (5 bases). The germline V and J ends were trimmed by 5 bases and 3 bases, with 11 bases remaining between them. CDR3 length: 14 amino acids. Germline CDR1 SGHRS, CDR2 YFSETQ. The DNA for the CDR3 is TGCGCCAGCAGATGGGGCAGCTCTAATGAAAAACTGTTTTTT. It specifies CASRWGSSNEKLFF. The full variable domain, with the rest looked up from reference TRBV5-1 and TRBJ1-4, is KAGVTQTPRYLIKTRGQQVTLSCSPISGHRSVSWYQQTPGQGLQFLFEYFSETQRNKGNFPGRFSGRQFSNSRSEMNVSTLELGDSALYLCASRWGSSNEKLFFGSGTQLSVL.

This chain joins TRBV9 and TRBJ2-3; D might be TRBD1 (5 bases). Deletions cut 8 bases from V and 0 bases from J, with 13 bases between. The length of the CDR3 is 14 residues. In germline, CDR1 is SGDLS, CDR2 YYNGEE. CDR3 nucleotides: TGTGCCAGTACCAGGGATTCTAGCACAGATACGCAGTATTTT. Its protein product is CASTRDSSTDTQYF.

The V and J genes are TRBV7-2 and TRBJ2-7; maybe TRBD2 (5 bases). V was shortened by 3 bases and J by 0 bases, with 9 bases between the two germline ends. The CDR3 runs 14 residues. CDR1 is SGHTA, CDR2 FQGNSA, per germline. The CDR3 protein is CASSFQGSSYEQYF. In DNA form, the CDR3 reads TGTGCCAGCAGCTTCCAAGGGAGCTCCTACGAGCAGTACTTC.

The genes are TRBV13 and TRBJ2-5; 7 bases are shared with TRBD2. V trimming: 6 bases; J trimming: 4 bases; junction bases outside the gene matches: 17. The CDR3 is made up of 17 amino acids. CDR1 is PRHDT and CDR2 is FYEKMQ in the germline V gene (reference sequence). CDR3 amino acids: CASSLNLAATRAETQYF. Written as DNA, the CDR3 is TGTGCCAGCAGTCTAAACCTAGCGGCCACCCGGGCAGAGACCCAGTACTTC.

The V and J genes are TRBV15 and TRBJ2-3; no clear D. The CDR3 is made up of 14 amino acids. The V end lost 0 bases, the J end lost 2 bases, and 6 bases lay between the germline ends. From germline, CDR1 is LNHNV and CDR2 YYDKDF (reference sequence). CDR3 sequence (DNA): TGTGCCACCAGCAGAGATCACATCACAGATACGCAGTATTTT. Its protein product is CATSRDHITDTQYF. Full variable domain (outside the CDR3, taken from reference TRBV15 and TRBJ2-3): DAMVIQNPRYQVTQFGKPVTLSCSQTLNHNVMYWYQQKSSQAPKLLFHYYDKDFNNEADTPDNFQSRRPNTSFCFLDIRSPGLGDTAMYLCATSRDHITDTQYFGPGTRLTVL.